Below, 25 T cell receptor beta chains from the same sample are listed, as sequenced in a study of CD8+CD57+ T cells in acquired aplastic anemia. Both TCR beta VDJ combination and CDR3 sequence profiling were carried out. Genomic DNA was the template for this profiling. TCRdb processed the reads anew with MiXCR; each CDR3 protein has one entry. The table lists around 190,000 distinct CDR3 sequences, 45% to 60% of them singletons. The authors sequenced patients whose flow cytometry had shown CD8+CD57+ cell expansion. What was sequenced was sorted CD4+, CD8+, or CD8+CD57+ T cells (not recorded which) from PBMCs. These receptors came from a human donor with aplastic anemia.

The chain is built from TRBV29-1 and TRBJ2-1, with 10 bases fitting TRBD2. Trimming took 6 bases from V and 8 from J; bases not matched to a gene: 13. The CDR3 is 15 residues long. Looked up from germline, CDR1 is SQVTM and CDR2 is ANQGSEA. The DNA for the CDR3 is TGCAGCGTCGTAACCGCTAGCGGGAGAATTGATGAGCAGTTCTTC. Protein product: CSVVTASGRIDEQFF.

A word on this clonotype: A much more abundant neighbour one base away suggests this may be a read error. V gene TRBV3-1 combines with J gene TRBJ2-7; 8 nucleotides line up with TRBD1. The germline gives CDR1 LGHDT, CDR2 YNNKEL (reference sequence). V lost 2 bases, J lost 5 bases, and 5 bases stayed unmatched. CDR3 length: 14 residues. CDR3 DNA: TGTGCCAGCAGCCAAACGACAGGGGAACACGAGCAGTACTTC. This gives the protein CASSQTTGEHEQYF.

This rearrangement joins TRBV15 to TRBJ1-2; 7 bases map to TRBD1. CDR1 LNHNV and CDR2 YYDKDF come from the germline V gene (reference sequence). With 6 bases clipped from V and 1 base from J, the junction kept 8 bases outside the gene matches. The CDR3 covers 15 residues. The CDR3 DNA follows: TGTGCCACCAGGAGAACCGACAGGGTTAACTATGGCTACACCTTC. It encodes CATRRTDRVNYGYTF.

This clonotype was observed a handful of times. The chain has TRBV10-3 and TRBJ2-1, with D perhaps matching TRBD2 (5 bases). The V gene's germline CDR1 is ENHRY and CDR2 SYGVKD. The CDR3 runs 14 residues. V lost 0 bases, J lost 7 bases, and 10 bases lay in between. CDR3 in amino acids: CAISESSRRNEQFF. The CDR3 DNA follows: TGTGCCATCAGTGAGTCGAGCAGGAGGAATGAGCAGTTCTTC.

This clonotype was seen a single time. Lacking the conserved final phenylalanine or tryptophan, this CDR3 likely reflects a read error. The DNA is left out, because the CDR3 cannot be placed on it with certainty; the CDR3 is given as TCRdb lists it. The chain employs TRBV19 and TRBJ1-1. CDR1 LNHDA and CDR2 SQIVND come from the germline V gene (reference sequence). The CDR3 is 10 amino acids in total, end residues counted. CDR3 region: CASSIVGLVV.

There are many counts of this clonotype. The chain has TRBV20-1 and TRBJ2-1; 7 bases line up with TRBD2. This CDR3 spans 16 amino acids. The junction had 10 bases not matched to a gene; V was cut back by 5 bases and J by 0 bases. Germline CDR1 DFQATT, CDR2 SNEGSKA (reference sequence). The CDR3 coding sequence is TGCAGTGCTCATCCGGGCGGGGGAAGCTCCTACAATGAGCAGTTCTTC. Translated: CSAHPGGGSSYNEQFF.

This clonotype was observed a handful of times. The chain has TRBV20-1 and TRBJ2-7; TRBD2 matches 13 bases. Germline lookup yields CDR1 DFQATT and CDR2 SNEGSKA (reference sequence). The CDR3 length is 18 residues. The V segment lost 3 bases and the J segment 3 bases; nucleotides outside the gene matches: 14. The CDR3 is CSARSQAFGTSGNYEQYF. In DNA form, the CDR3 reads TGCAGTGCTAGGAGTCAGGCTTTTGGGACTAGCGGGAACTACGAGCAGTACTTC.

In its sample, this clonotype was seen many times. This sequence joins TRBV10-3 and TRBJ2-3; 8 bases line up with TRBD1. Germline V CDR1 and CDR2: ENHRY, SYGVKD. The V gene end was trimmed by 5 bases and the J gene end by 6 bases; junction bases not matched to a gene: 10. CDR3 length: 15 amino acids. The CDR3, as DNA: TGTGCCATCAGTCTCTCTCAGGGGGCGTCCGATACGCAGTATTTT. This encodes CAISLSQGASDTQYF.

This clonotype was detected many times. The chain uses TRBV7-3 and TRBJ1-6; D is unclear. CDR1 and CDR2 (germline): SGHTA, FQGTGA. CDR3 size: 15 residues. Trimming took 1 base from V and 7 from J, leaving 11 bases between them. The CDR3 sequence: CASSLKSGGNSPLHF. The DNA for the CDR3 is TGTGCCAGCAGCTTAAAGTCTGGAGGCAATTCACCCCTCCACTTT.

The CDR3 loop is CSAVQTWDTDTQYF. CDR3 nucleotide sequence: TGCAGTGCGGTACAAACCTGGGACACAGATACGCAGTATTTT. The rearrangement links TRBV20-1 to TRBJ2-3, with unresolved D. Trimming stripped 6 bases from V and 2 bases from J, with 15 bases between. Germline loops: CDR1 DFQATT, CDR2 SNEGSKA (reference sequence). The CDR3 extends over 14 amino acids.

The rearrangement joins TRBV6-1 to TRBJ2-7; TRBD2 agrees at 8 bases. The CDR3 length is 14 residues. Trimming removed 4 bases from V and 3 bases from J; junction bases left unmatched: 5. Germline V gene lookup returns CDR1 MNHNS and CDR2 SASEGT. The CDR3 here is CASSVGTRYYEQYF. As DNA, the CDR3 is TGTGCCAGCAGTGTCGGGACTAGGTACTACGAGCAGTACTTC.

The chain couples TRBV2 to TRBJ2-7; D unresolved. Germline V gene sequence: CDR1 SNHLY, CDR2 FYNNEI. The CDR3 contains 12 residues. The V end lost 6 bases, the J end lost 7 bases, and 13 bases lay between the germline ends. CDR3 coding DNA: TGTGCCAGCAGCAGCGTCACTCGGGAGCAGTACTTC. It codes for CASSSVTREQYF.

The chain carries TRBV2 and TRBJ1-5; D not resolved. The V gene's germline CDR1 is SNHLY and CDR2 FYNNEI. CDR3 length equals 15 residues. Trimming stripped 4 bases from V and 1 base from J, with 11 bases between. The CDR3 loop reads CASSVERVSNQPQHF. The CDR3 DNA reads TGTGCCAGCAGTGTGGAAAGGGTGAGCAATCAGCCCCAGCATTTT.

For this clonotype: One end of the junction fails to match germline, which may point to a read error. V and J are TRBV15 and TRBJ2-7; D possibly corresponds to TRBD1 (6 bases). The CDR3 spans 14 residues. CDR1 and CDR2 from the germline V gene are LNHNV and YYDKDF (reference sequence). As DNA, the CDR3 is TGTGCCACCAGCACCGGGACACAACTGAACGAGCGGTACTTC. This translates into CATSTGTQLNERYF.

This clonotype was counted ten times or more. J is TRBJ1-5 and V is TRBV24-1; D ambiguous. CDR1 KGHDR and CDR2 SFDVKD come from the germline V gene. This CDR3 region has 14 residues. The V end was cut by 4 bases, the J end by 4 bases, with 10 bases between. The CDR3 sequence: CATSDNRLNQPQHF. CDR3 DNA sequence: TGTGCCACCAGTGACAACAGACTTAATCAGCCCCAGCATTTT.

About this clonotype: This may come from a read error, since a much larger clone is one base off. This chain joins TRBV19 and TRBJ1-1; tentative D call: TRBD1 (5 bases). CDR1 LNHDA and CDR2 SQIVND come from the germline V gene (reference sequence). CDR3 length: 16 amino acids. The CDR3 DNA reads TGTGCCAGTAGTATCCCCTTGAGACAGCAGAACACTGATGCTTTCTTT. Its protein is CASSIPLRQQNTDAFF.

CDR3 bases: TGTGCCATCAGCGCGGGGACAGGGGGCTATGGCTACACCTTC. It is translated as CAISAGTGGYGYTF. The V call is TRBV10-3, the J call TRBJ1-2, with 11 bases that match TRBD1. Germline assignment: CDR1 ENHRY and CDR2 SYGVKD. CDR3 length: 14 amino acids. V gave up 6 bases and J gave up 4 bases; unmatched junction bases: 4.

In regard to this clonotype: The conserved phenylalanine or tryptophan is not found at the CDR3 terminus, so this likely reflects a read error. The chain employs TRBV6-1 and TRBJ2-2; D is unclear. The V gene's germline CDR1 is MNHNS and CDR2 SASEGT. The CDR3 spans 13 residues. V gave up 6 bases and J gave up 1 base, with 6 bases separating them. CDR3 residues: CASSSKNTGELFS. The CDR3 coding sequence is TGTGCCAGCAGCTCCAAGAACACCGGGGAGCTGTTTTCT.

This clonotype has a count of ten or more. The chain has TRBV5-1 and TRBJ1-2; D uncertain. Germline values: CDR1 SGHRS, CDR2 YFSETQ. With 5 bases removed from V and 2 bases from J, the gap between germline ends came to 10 bases. This CDR3 is built from 13 residues. CDR3 sequence reads: CASSDDGNYGYTF. The CDR3 DNA reads as TGCGCCAGCAGTGATGACGGCAACTATGGCTACACCTTC.

This clonotype was observed a few times. The DNA is omitted, as the CDR3 cannot be located on it reliably, and the CDR3 follows TCRdb's listing. The chain links TRBV2 to TRBJ1-2; TRBD1 reflects the table's D call only, with no check against the DNA. Ends included, the CDR3 has 15 residues. The germline V gene encodes CDR1 SNHLY and CDR2 FYNNEI. CDR3 sequence: CARGSGGAQNYGCTF.

This clonotype has only a few counts. V usage is TRBV19 and J usage is TRBJ1-4, with 9 positions matching TRBD1. This CDR3 region has 15 residues. V lost 4 bases, J lost 7 bases, and 7 bases stayed unmatched. Per germline, CDR1 LNHDA and CDR2 SQIVND (reference sequence). The CDR3 DNA reads TGTGCCAGTAGTACCCGGACAGGGGTTACTGAAAAACTGTTTTTT. Residues: CASSTRTGVTEKLFF.

V and J are TRBV20-1 and TRBJ2-7, with 8 nucleotides matching TRBD1. This CDR3 spans 16 amino acids. The V gene end was trimmed by 3 bases and the J gene end by 0 bases; junction bases not matched to a gene: 10. The germline V gene encodes CDR1 DFQATT and CDR2 SNEGSKA (reference sequence). The CDR3 loop reads CSARGLDRGSSYEQYF. The CDR3 DNA reads TGCAGTGCTAGGGGTCTCGACAGGGGCAGCTCCTACGAGCAGTACTTC.

V and J are TRBV2 and TRBJ2-7, with TRBD1 matching 9 bases. CDR3 size: 14 residues. V shed 6 bases and J 6 bases; nucleotides not matched to a gene: 9. CDR1 is SNHLY and CDR2 is FYNNEI in the germline V gene. CDR3 loop: CASSLAATGGEQYF. The CDR3, as DNA: TGTGCCAGCAGCTTAGCGGCGACAGGGGGCGAGCAGTACTTC.

On this clonotype itself: A read error may be the cause here, since a much bigger clone is one base away. The chain links TRBV10-3 to TRBJ1-1; no definite D call. Germline V gene sequence: CDR1 ENHRY, CDR2 SYGVKD. The CDR3 length is 15 residues. The CDR3: CAIRGLDPMNTDAFF. The CDR3 nucleotides read TGTGCCATCAGGGGCTTGGACCCCATGAACACTGACGCTTTCTTT.

This clonotype came up many times. The J gene is TRBJ2-7, the V gene TRBV6-5; D unclear. CDR3 length: 13 residues. Between the trimmed V and J ends, which lost 4 bases and 3 bases, there was a span of 10 bases. In germline, CDR1 is MNHEY, CDR2 SVGAGI. This chain's CDR3 is CASSSETHYEQYF. The CDR3 DNA is TGTGCCAGCAGTTCAGAGACACACTACGAGCAGTACTTC.